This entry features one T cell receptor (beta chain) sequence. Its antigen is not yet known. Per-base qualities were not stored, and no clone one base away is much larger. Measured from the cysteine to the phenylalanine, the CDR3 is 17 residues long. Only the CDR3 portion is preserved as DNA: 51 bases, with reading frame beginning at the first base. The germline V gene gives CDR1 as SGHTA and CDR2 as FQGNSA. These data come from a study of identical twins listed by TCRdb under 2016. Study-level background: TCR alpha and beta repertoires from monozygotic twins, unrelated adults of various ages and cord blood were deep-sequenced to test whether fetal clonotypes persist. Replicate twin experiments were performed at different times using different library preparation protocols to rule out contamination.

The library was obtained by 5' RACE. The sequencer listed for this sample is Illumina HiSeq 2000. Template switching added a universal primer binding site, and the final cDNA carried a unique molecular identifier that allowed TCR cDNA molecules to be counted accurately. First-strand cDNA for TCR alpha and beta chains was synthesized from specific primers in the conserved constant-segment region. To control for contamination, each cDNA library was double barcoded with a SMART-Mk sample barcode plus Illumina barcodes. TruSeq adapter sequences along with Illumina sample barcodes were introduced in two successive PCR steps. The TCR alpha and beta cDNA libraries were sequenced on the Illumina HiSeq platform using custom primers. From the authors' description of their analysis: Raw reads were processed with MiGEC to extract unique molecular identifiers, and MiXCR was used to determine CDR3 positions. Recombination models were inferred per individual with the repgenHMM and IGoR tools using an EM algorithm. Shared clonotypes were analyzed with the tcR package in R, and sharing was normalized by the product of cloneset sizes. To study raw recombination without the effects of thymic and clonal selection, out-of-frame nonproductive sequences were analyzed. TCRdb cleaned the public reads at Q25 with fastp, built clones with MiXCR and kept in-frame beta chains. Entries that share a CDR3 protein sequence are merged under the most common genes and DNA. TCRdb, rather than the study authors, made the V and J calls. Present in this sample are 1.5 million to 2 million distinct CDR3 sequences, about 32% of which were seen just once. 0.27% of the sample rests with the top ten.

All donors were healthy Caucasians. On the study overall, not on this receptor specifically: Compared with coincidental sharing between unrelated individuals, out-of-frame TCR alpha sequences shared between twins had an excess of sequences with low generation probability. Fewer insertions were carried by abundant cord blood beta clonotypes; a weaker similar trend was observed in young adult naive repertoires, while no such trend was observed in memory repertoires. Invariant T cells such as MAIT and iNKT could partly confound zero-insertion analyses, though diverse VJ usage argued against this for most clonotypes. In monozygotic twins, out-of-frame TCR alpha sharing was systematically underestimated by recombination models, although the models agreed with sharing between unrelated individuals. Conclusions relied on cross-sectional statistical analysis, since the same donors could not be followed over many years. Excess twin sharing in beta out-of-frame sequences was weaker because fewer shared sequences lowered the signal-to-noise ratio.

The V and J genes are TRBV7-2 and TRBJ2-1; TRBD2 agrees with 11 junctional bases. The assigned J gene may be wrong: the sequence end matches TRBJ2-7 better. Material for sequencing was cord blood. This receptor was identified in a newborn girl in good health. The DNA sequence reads TGTGCCAGCAGCTTAGGGATAGCGGGAGGGCCTGGGAATGAGCAGTACTTC. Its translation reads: CASSLGIAGGPGNEQYF.